A single sample gave rise to the 28 T cell receptor beta chains below, sequenced in a study of CD8+CD57+ T cells in acquired aplastic anemia. Profiles of TCR beta VDJ and CDR3 were generated from a genomic DNA template. Each CDR3 protein gets one entry after TCRdb re-called the reads with MiXCR. The sample lists fewer than 250,000 distinct CDR3 sequences; 40% to 50% were seen once. It was patients with CD8+CD57+ cell expansion by flow cytometry who were chosen for sequencing. Sequences were obtained from sorted CD4+, CD8+, or CD8+CD57+ T cells (not recorded which) from PBMCs. These receptors were taken from a human donor with aplastic anemia.

V usage is TRBV15 and J usage is TRBJ2-3, with 7 positions matching TRBD1. The CDR3 runs 18 residues. The germline V gene encodes CDR1 LNHNV and CDR2 YYDKDF (reference sequence). The J segment lost 2 bases and the V segment lost 3 bases, leaving 14 bases of the junction unmatched. CDR3 sequence: CATSSYLTGPLATDTQYF. CDR3 DNA: TGTGCCACCAGCAGCTACCTGACAGGGCCGCTAGCCACAGATACGCAGTATTTT. The entire variable domain, with the rest obtained from reference TRBV15 and TRBJ2-3, is as follows: DAMVIQNPRYQVTQFGKPVTLSCSQTLNHNVMYWYQQKSSQAPKLLFHYYDKDFNNEADTPDNFQSRRPNTSFCFLDIRSPGLGDTAMYLCATSSYLTGPLATDTQYFGPGTRLTVL.

This chain joins TRBV20-1 and TRBJ1-6; D possibly corresponds to TRBD1 (6 bases). Trimming shortened V by 7 bases and J by 8 bases, and 15 bases separated the two germline ends. The CDR3 extends over 13 amino acids. Germline V CDR1 and CDR2: DFQATT, SNEGSKA (reference sequence). CDR3 residues: CSGRGTKDSPLHF. The CDR3 DNA sequence: TGCAGTGGGAGGGGGACTAAAGATTCACCCCTCCACTTT.

V gene TRBV30 combines with J gene TRBJ1-1; D is uncertain. The CDR3 consists of 13 residues. Looked up from germline, CDR1 is GTSNPN and CDR2 is SVGIG (reference sequence). Trimming stripped 0 bases from V and 4 bases from J, with 9 bases between. DNA of the CDR3: TGTGCCTGGAGTGTAACCCTGGCCACTGAAGCTTTCTTT. Protein sequence: CAWSVTLATEAFF.

In its sample, this clonotype was seen many times. The J gene is TRBJ1-6, the V gene TRBV3-1; no clear D. Germline V gene data show CDR1 as LGHDT and CDR2 as YNNKEL (reference sequence). Trimming pared 4 bases from V and 7 bases from J, leaving 14 bases between. The CDR3 extends over 15 amino acids. The CDR3 sequence: CASSRVRRMNSPLHF. The CDR3 nucleotides read TGTGCCAGCAGCCGCGTACGACGGATGAATTCACCCCTCCACTTT.

V is TRBV9 and J is TRBJ2-7; 11 bases align to TRBD1. After removal of 7 bases from V and 4 bases from J, the junction contained 16 bases not matched to a gene. The length of the CDR3 is 17 residues. Germline loops: CDR1 SGDLS, CDR2 YYNGEE. The CDR3 DNA sequence: TGTGCCAGCTCACACGCCCTACCGGGACAGGGGGTTTACGAGCAGTACTTC. It specifies CASSHALPGQGVYEQYF.

This clonotype appeared many times. The V call is TRBV2, the J call TRBJ2-5; 14 positions match TRBD2. Per germline, CDR1 SNHLY and CDR2 FYNNEI. Losses at the gene ends were 2 bases for V and 5 bases for J; bases not matched to a gene: 13. This CDR3 comprises 19 residues. The CDR3 is CASSEWGETSGRARETQYF. CDR3 sequence (DNA): TGTGCCAGCAGTGAATGGGGGGAGACTAGCGGGAGGGCCCGGGAGACCCAGTACTTC.

J is TRBJ2-7 and V is TRBV10-3; TRBD1 is a possible D gene (5 bases). V was pared by 2 bases and J by 0 bases, with 8 bases between. Germline lookup yields CDR1 ENHRY and CDR2 SYGVKD. The CDR3 totals 14 residues. The CDR3 spells CAISEDRTSYEQYF. CDR3 DNA sequence: TGTGCCATCAGTGAGGACAGAACCTCCTACGAGCAGTACTTC.

This clonotype showed up many times. The chain employs TRBV19 and TRBJ2-7; no clear D gene. Germline CDR1 is LNHDA and CDR2 is SQIVND (reference sequence). Trimming removed 2 bases at V and 5 bases at J, with 22 bases between. The length of the CDR3 is 17 residues. In DNA form, the CDR3 reads TGTGCCAGTAGTATATATTCCCCTGAAGTAGACGAGAACGAGCAGTACTTC. Translated: CASSIYSPEVDENEQYF.

Points on this clonotype: A much larger clone lies one base from this, so it may be a read error. The J gene is TRBJ2-1, the V gene TRBV7-3; D is possibly TRBD2 (7 bases). This CDR3 comprises 15 residues. The germline gives CDR1 SGHTA, CDR2 FQGTGA. CDR3 amino acids: CGSSPSSRGGHEQFF. CDR3 bases: TGTGGCAGCAGCCCGAGTAGTAGGGGGGGGCATGAGCAGTTCTTC.

The chain has TRBV7-2 and TRBJ1-1; no reliable D call. Germline V gene sequence: CDR1 SGHTA, CDR2 FQGNSA. The length of the CDR3 is 13 residues. V was cut by 3 bases and J by 5 bases, with 10 bases left in between. The DNA of the CDR3 is TGTGCCAGCAGCTTTTATATTAGGACTGAAGCTTTCTTT. It translates to CASSFYIRTEAFF.

This clonotype was counted between two and nine times. The rearrangement joins TRBV10-3 to TRBJ2-7; 7 bases map to TRBD1. The germline V gene encodes CDR1 ENHRY and CDR2 SYGVKD. V lost 8 bases to trimming and J lost 1 base; unmatched junction nucleotides: 2. The CDR3 loop spans 12 amino acids. The DNA of the CDR3 is TGTGCCATCCGGGACAGTTCCTACGAGCAGTACTTC. This encodes CAIRDSSYEQYF.

The CDR3 DNA is TGTGCCAGCAGCTACAAAAGGACAGGGGACACCGGGGAGCTGTTTTTT. It codes for CASSYKRTGDTGELFF. V gene TRBV7-2 combines with J gene TRBJ2-2; 9 bases map to TRBD1. The germline V gene encodes CDR1 SGHTA and CDR2 FQGNSA. Unmatched junction bases numbered 6, after V lost 4 bases and J lost 3 bases. The CDR3 length is 16 residues.

This clonotype was found a few times. The rearrangement uses TRBV29-1 and TRBJ2-7; 7 bases align to TRBD1. Germline-derived CDR1 and CDR2 are SQVTM and ANQGSEA. CDR3 size: 13 residues. The junction had 8 bases not matched to a gene; V was cut back by 7 bases and J by 2 bases. The CDR3 nucleotides are TGCAGCGGTAAGTCGGACAGGACCTACGAGCAGTACTTC. Its translation: CSGKSDRTYEQYF.

CDR3 sequence (DNA): TGTGCCACCAGTGATTTTGACACCGGGGAGCTGTTTTTT. This gives the protein CATSDFDTGELFF. The rearrangement links TRBV24-1 to TRBJ2-2; unclear D gene. CDR1 is KGHDR and CDR2 is SFDVKD in the germline V gene. The length of the CDR3 is 13 residues. V lost 1 base to trimming and J lost 3 bases, with 2 bases between them.

In its sample, this clonotype was seen many times. This chain joins TRBV15 and TRBJ1-6, with 7 bases that match TRBD1. In germline, CDR1 is LNHNV, CDR2 YYDKDF (reference sequence). The length of the CDR3 is 14 residues. The trim removed 0 bases at V and 10 bases at J, leaving 3 bases unmatched. The CDR3 loop is CATSREEGGSPLHF. The CDR3 nucleotides read TGTGCCACCAGCAGAGAGGAAGGGGGCTCACCCCTCCACTTT.

Ten or more counts support this clonotype. The V gene is TRBV4-1, the J gene TRBJ1-4; D may be TRBD1 (5 bases). Germline V lookup: CDR1 MGHRA, CDR2 YSYEKL. This CDR3 has 15 residues. Trimming removed 1 base from V and 8 bases from J, with 14 bases in between. The CDR3 protein is CASSQVMRGEEKLFF. The CDR3 DNA sequence: TGCGCCAGCAGCCAAGTTATGAGGGGAGAGGAAAAACTGTTTTTT.

The chain joins TRBV15 to TRBJ2-3; 9 nucleotides align to TRBD2. CDR3 size: 15 residues. J was trimmed by 1 base and V by 3 bases; bases with no gene match: 2. Germline V gene data show CDR1 as LNHNV and CDR2 as YYDKDF (reference sequence). The CDR3 loop reads CATSSQRGGTDTQYF. The CDR3 nucleotides read TGTGCCACCAGCAGCCAGCGGGGGGGCACAGATACGCAGTATTTT.

This clonotype appeared many times. The DNA of the CDR3 is TGCGCCAGCAGCCAAGATCTCAGCGGGGGAGACACAGATACGCAGTATTTT. Translation gives CASSQDLSGGDTDTQYF. The chain joins TRBV4-3 to TRBJ2-3; 8 positions match TRBD2. CDR1 is LGHNA and CDR2 is YSLEER in the germline V gene. Trimming took 0 bases from V and 2 from J; bases not matched to a gene: 7. The CDR3 is 17 residues long.

This clonotype showed up many times. J is TRBJ2-7 and V is TRBV10-3, with 8 bases identical to TRBD1. The CDR3 covers 16 residues. The germline V gene has CDR1 ENHRY and CDR2 SYGVKD. The V gene end was trimmed by 7 bases and the J gene end by 0 bases; junction bases not matched to a gene: 11. CDR3 nucleotide sequence: TGTGCCATCACCCGAACTAGGACAGGGAACTCCTACGAGCAGTACTTC. It translates to CAITRTRTGNSYEQYF.

This clonotype was counted many times. This chain uses TRBV4-3 with TRBJ2-1, with 8 nucleotides matching TRBD1. The CDR3 totals 16 residues. Germline V gene lookup returns CDR1 LGHNA and CDR2 YSLEER. V shed 2 bases and J 1 base; nucleotides not matched to a gene: 4. The CDR3 bases are TGCGCCAGCAGCCAATCACAGGGGGTTTCCTACAATGAGCAGTTCTTC. Translating it yields CASSQSQGVSYNEQFF.

The V call is TRBV19, the J call TRBJ1-5, with a weak D call TRBD1 (6 bases). Trimming pared 4 bases from V and 5 bases from J, leaving 12 bases between. Germline V gives CDR1 LNHDA, CDR2 SQIVND (reference sequence). This CDR3 contains 14 residues. The CDR3: CASSRTGSDQPQHF. In nucleotides, the CDR3 is TGTGCCAGTAGTAGAACAGGGTCTGATCAGCCCCAGCATTTT.

This clonotype appeared once. V is TRBV20-1 and J is TRBJ2-3; 8 nucleotides align to TRBD2. CDR1 and CDR2 from the germline V gene are DFQATT and SNEGSKA (reference sequence). The V and J ends lost 4 bases and 4 bases, in that order; junction bases with no gene match: 10. There are 15 residues in the CDR3. DNA for the CDR3: TGCAGTGCTACCGATCCCGGGACTAGAGCAGATACGCAGTATTTT. This codes for CSATDPGTRADTQYF.

V and J are TRBV29-1 and TRBJ1-1, with 8 bases that match TRBD1. CDR3 size: 14 residues. The junction had 8 bases not matched to a gene; V was cut back by 4 bases and J by 4 bases. Germline-derived CDR1 and CDR2 are SQVTM and ANQGSEA. CDR3 sequence reads: CSVGGQGESTEAFF. The CDR3 DNA follows: TGCAGCGTTGGCGGACAGGGAGAGAGCACTGAAGCTTTCTTT.

The genes are TRBV30 and TRBJ1-2, with TRBD1 matching over 9 bases. CDR1 is GTSNPN and CDR2 is SVGIG in the germline V gene (reference sequence). This CDR3 spans 14 amino acids. Unmatched junction bases numbered 4, after V lost 0 bases and J lost 5 bases. CDR3 DNA: TGTGCCTGGAGTGTACCGGACAGGGGTTATGGCTACACCTTC. It codes for CAWSVPDRGYGYTF. Full variable domain (remainder filled in from reference TRBV30 and TRBJ1-2): SQTIHQWPATLVQPVGSPLSLECTVEGTSNPNLYWYRQAAGRGLQLLFYSVGIGQISSEVPQNLSASRPQDRQFILSSKKLLLSDSGFYLCAWSVPDRGYGYTFGSGTRLTVV.

V gene TRBV25-1 combines with J gene TRBJ2-1; the match to TRBD2 covers 8 bases. This CDR3 is 16 amino acids long. Germline loops: CDR1 MGHDK, CDR2 SYGVNS. After removal of 6 bases from V and 2 bases from J, the junction contained 9 bases not matched to a gene. CDR3 in DNA: TGTGCCAGCAGGGGAAACTCGGGACTAGCCTACAATGAGCAGTTCTTC. Translating gives CASRGNSGLAYNEQFF.

This clonotype occurred many times. This rearrangement joins TRBV19 to TRBJ2-1, with 7 nucleotides matching TRBD2. Germline V gene lookup returns CDR1 LNHDA and CDR2 SQIVND (reference sequence). Trimming cost V 1 base and J 3 bases; bases outside gene matches: 3. The CDR3 consists of 15 residues. For the CDR3, the DNA is TGTGCCAGTAGTATAGCGGGAGGTAACTACAATGAGCAGTTCTTC. Translating it yields CASSIAGGNYNEQFF.

V usage is TRBV27 and J usage is TRBJ1-1; 8 nucleotides agree with TRBD1. The CDR3 consists of 12 residues. The germline V gene has CDR1 MNHEY and CDR2 SMNVEV (reference sequence). With 8 bases clipped from V and 4 bases from J, the junction kept 3 bases outside the gene matches. CDR3 amino acids: CASGTGGTEAFF. CDR3 nucleotide sequence: TGTGCCAGCGGTACAGGGGGCACTGAAGCTTTCTTT.

Comments on this clonotype: One end of the junction is discordant with germline, which a read error may explain. V gene TRBV20-1 combines with J gene TRBJ1-2; D is unresolved. The CDR3 runs 12 residues. Germline CDR1 DFQATT, CDR2 SNEGSKA (reference sequence). The CDR3 DNA is TGCAGTGCTAGAGACGGCAGACTATGGCTACACTTC. It codes for CSARDGRLWLHF.